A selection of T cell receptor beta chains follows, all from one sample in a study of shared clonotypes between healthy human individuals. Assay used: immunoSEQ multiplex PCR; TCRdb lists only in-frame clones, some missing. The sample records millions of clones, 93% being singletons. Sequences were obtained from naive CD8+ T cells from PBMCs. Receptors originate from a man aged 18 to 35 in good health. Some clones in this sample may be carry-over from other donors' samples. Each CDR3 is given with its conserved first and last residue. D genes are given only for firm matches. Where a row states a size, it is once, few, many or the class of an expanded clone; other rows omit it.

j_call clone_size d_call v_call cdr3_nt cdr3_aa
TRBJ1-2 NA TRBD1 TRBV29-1 TGCAGCGTTGGGGGGACAGGGCAGTGGATCTATGGCTACACCTTC CSVGGTGQWIYGYTF
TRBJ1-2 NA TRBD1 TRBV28 TGTGCCAGCAGTTCCCCCGCGGGGGACAGGGTTGTGTACACCTTC CASSSPAGDRVVYTF
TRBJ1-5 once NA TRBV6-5 TGTGCCACCGGGGGGGATAGCAATCAGCCCCAGCATTTT CATGGDSNQPQHF
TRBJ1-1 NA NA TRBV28 TGTGCCAGCAGTAGTTCAGGGCCCCAACTCGGAGCTTTCTTT CASSSSGPQLGAFF
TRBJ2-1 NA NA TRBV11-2 TGTGCCAGCAGCTCCCCCCTAGTGAGCTCCTACAATGAGCAGTTCTTC CASSSPLVSSYNEQFF
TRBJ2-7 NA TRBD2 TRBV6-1 TGTGCCAGCAGTGACACCCTACGACTAGCGGGCTACTACGAGCAGTACTTC CASSDTLRLAGYYEQYF
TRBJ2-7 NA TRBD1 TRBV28 TGTGCCAGCAGTCCCGGGACAGGGGCCTCCTACGAGCAGTACTTC CASSPGTGASYEQYF
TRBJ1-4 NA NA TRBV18 TGTGCCACCGTCCCGAGCCGGGGAGGTGAAAAACTGTTTTTT CATVPSRGGEKLFF
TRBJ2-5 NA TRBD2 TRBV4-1 TGCGCCAGCAGCCTGCCACCGGGACTAGCGGGAGAGACCCAGTACTTC CASSLPPGLAGETQYF
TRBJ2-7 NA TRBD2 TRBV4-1 TGCGCCAGCAGCCAAGGGGGGGGTAGCGGGTACGAGCAGTACTTC CASSQGGGSGYEQYF
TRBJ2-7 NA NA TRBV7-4 TGTGCCAGCAGCTTAGCTGGTGGATGCTCCTACGAGCAGTACTTC CASSLAGGCSYEQYF
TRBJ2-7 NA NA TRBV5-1 TGCGCCAGCAGCTTTCTAGCTGCCTACGAGCAGTACTTC CASSFLAAYEQYF
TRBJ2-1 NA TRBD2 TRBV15 TGTGCCACCAGCATCAAGCGGGAGTTGGACAATGAGCAGTTCTTC CATSIKRELDNEQFF
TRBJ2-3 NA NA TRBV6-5 TGTGCCAGCAGGGACCCCACAGATACGCAGTATTTT CASRDPTDTQYF
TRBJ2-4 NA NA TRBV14 TGTGCCAGCAGCATCCAGGGACGCAAAAACATTCAGTACTTC CASSIQGRKNIQYF
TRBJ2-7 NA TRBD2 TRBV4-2 TGTGCCAGCAGGGGCGGGAGGTCCTACGAGCAGTACTTC CASRGGRSYEQYF